Shown below are 19 T cell receptor beta chains from a single sample sequenced in a study of breast tumors, draining lymph nodes, adjacent tissues (dated by TCRdb to about 2016). Lymph node samples came from the axillary draining lymph nodes of breast cancer patients. The library was generated by multiplex PCR. The run used an Illumina HiSeq 2000. TCRdb itself trimmed the public reads at Q25 with fastp, ran MiXCR and retained productive beta chains. Duplicate CDR3 protein sequences are folded into a single record with the most common DNA and genes. For this sample the table gives about 140,000 distinct CDR3 sequences, of which about 33% were detected only once. In total, the top ten clones hold around 2.5% of the sample. The sample consisted of axillary lymph node tissue. Every receptor here comes from a female donor with breast cancer. Some clones in this sample may be carry-over from other donors' samples.

This clonotype appeared many times. The CDR3 spells CASSQTGQSNQPQHF. The DNA of the CDR3 is TGCGCCAGCAGCCAGACGGGACAGAGCAATCAGCCCCAGCATTTT. The V and J genes are TRBV4-1 and TRBJ1-5; 7 nucleotides match TRBD1. The germline CDR1 and CDR2 sequences are MGHRA and YSYEKL. V lost 3 bases to trimming and J lost 1 base; unmatched junction nucleotides: 3. The CDR3 runs to 15 residues.

This clonotype was picked up a small number of times. At one boundary the junction diverges from the germline segment, which might be a read error. The rearrangement joins TRBV6-5 to TRBJ2-2; tentative D call: TRBD1 (6 bases). This CDR3 has 16 residues. The germline V gene encodes CDR1 MNHEY and CDR2 SVGAGI. The CDR3 loop reads CASSHSLTGNTGELFF. CDR3 nucleotides: TGTGCCAGCAGTCACTCTCTGACAGGGAACACCGGGGAGCTGTTTTTT.

In this sample, this clonotype turned up many times. The V and J genes are TRBV4-2 and TRBJ2-3, with TRBD1 matching 9 bases. V trimming: 4 bases; J trimming: 3 bases; junction bases outside the gene matches: 8. Germline lookup yields CDR1 LGHNA and CDR2 YNFKEQ. CDR3 length equals 16 residues. DNA for the CDR3: TGTGCCAGCAGCCCTCTCGGGACAGGGATAACAGATACGCAGTATTTT. Protein sequence: CASSPLGTGITDTQYF.

The sample holds many counts of this clonotype. J is TRBJ2-2 and V is TRBV4-1, with unresolved D. CDR1 is MGHRA and CDR2 is YSYEKL in the germline V gene. The V and J ends lost 8 bases and 1 base respectively, with 8 bases between them. The CDR3 totals 13 residues. This chain's CDR3 is CASGGGNTGELFF. CDR3 nucleotides: TGCGCCAGCGGCGGTGGGAACACCGGGGAGCTGTTTTTT.

The genes are TRBV20-1 and TRBJ1-1; D gene unclear. Trimming shortened V by 1 base and J by 1 base, and 1 base separated the two germline ends. The CDR3 consists of 11 residues. Germline-derived CDR1 and CDR2 are DFQATT and SNEGSKA (reference sequence). The chain's CDR3 is CSARANTEAFF. In nucleotides, the CDR3 is TGCAGTGCTAGAGCGAACACTGAAGCTTTCTTT.

This clonotype was found many times. The gene calls are TRBV9 and TRBJ2-7; possible D gene TRBD2, 6 bases. Trimming left V 2 bases short and J 3 bases short, with 15 bases between. CDR3 size: 15 residues. The germline V gene has CDR1 SGDLS and CDR2 YYNGEE. Here the CDR3 DNA reads TGTGCCAGCAGCGTGAGGGGAGGAGGGATCTACGAGCAGTACTTC. Residues: CASSVRGGGIYEQYF.

This clonotype is judged medium-sized. The rearrangement joins TRBV2 to TRBJ2-3, with 10 bases fitting TRBD1. CDR1 SNHLY and CDR2 FYNNEI come from the germline V gene. J was trimmed by 6 bases and V by 7 bases; bases with no gene match: 7. The CDR3 covers 14 residues. CDR3 sequence: CASTRTGGGDTQYF. DNA for the CDR3: TGTGCCAGCACAAGGACAGGGGGAGGGGATACGCAGTATTTT.

There are many counts of this clonotype. V and J are TRBV7-8 and TRBJ1-3, with 7 bases that match TRBD1. The CDR3 extends over 16 amino acids. CDR1 is SGHVS, CDR2 FQNEAQ, per germline. V shed 0 bases and J 0 bases; nucleotides not matched to a gene: 2. The CDR3 nucleotides are TGTGCCAGCAGCTTAGCGAACAGGGGCTCTGGAAACACCATATATTTT. Translating it yields CASSLANRGSGNTIYF.

This clonotype occurred once. This chain uses TRBV9 with TRBJ2-7, with a possible D match to TRBD1 (6 bases). Germline values: CDR1 SGDLS, CDR2 YYNGEE. The CDR3 has 13 residues. Between the trimmed V and J ends, which lost 0 bases and 5 bases, there was a span of 9 bases. The CDR3 sequence is CASSVVAGDEQYF. The CDR3 DNA sequence: TGTGCCAGCAGCGTAGTGGCAGGGGACGAGCAGTACTTC.

The sample holds many counts of this clonotype. The chain couples TRBV12-3 or TRBV12-4 to TRBJ1-2; 7 nucleotides align to TRBD1. This CDR3 is 11 amino acids long. V was clipped by 5 bases and J by 7 bases; unmatched bases: 1. The CDR3 here is CASSRQGGYTF. The CDR3 DNA is TGTGCCAGCAGTCGACAGGGTGGCTACACCTTC.

The sample holds many counts of this clonotype. This chain links TRBV4-2 with TRBJ1-2; D is possibly TRBD1 (6 bases). Trimming left V 1 base short and J 4 bases short, with 10 bases between. The CDR3 sequence is 14 residues long. CDR1 is LGHNA, CDR2 YNFKEQ, per germline. The CDR3 bases are TGTGCCAGCAGCCAAGCCGGGGGCAGCTATGGCTACACCTTC. It translates to CASSQAGGSYGYTF.

This clonotype was picked up many times. The DNA of the CDR3 is TGTGCCACCAGTGGTGTAGCGGGGGGGACTGCCTACAATGAGCAGTTCTTC. Encoded protein: CATSGVAGGTAYNEQFF. The rearrangement links TRBV24-1 to TRBJ2-1; 11 nucleotides match TRBD2. The V and J ends lost 5 bases and 2 bases, in that order; junction bases with no gene match: 7. Germline V CDR1 and CDR2: KGHDR, SFDVKD. The CDR3 sequence is 17 residues long.

In its sample, this clonotype was seen many times. J is TRBJ1-2 and V is TRBV29-1; D gene uncertain. Trimming pared 5 bases from V and 3 bases from J, leaving 13 bases between. CDR3 length equals 13 residues. Germline CDR1 and CDR2: SQVTM and ANQGSEA. CDR3 amino acids: CSVLSRAHYGYTF. CDR3 bases: TGCAGCGTTCTTAGCCGGGCTCACTATGGCTACACCTTC.

The chain joins TRBV15 to TRBJ2-1; the D call may be TRBD1 or TRBD2 (6 bases each). With 1 base removed from V and 4 bases from J, the gap between germline ends came to 14 bases. The CDR3 has 16 amino acids. Germline V gives CDR1 LNHNV, CDR2 YYDKDF (reference sequence). CDR3 region: CATSRGGATGYNEQFF. In DNA form, the CDR3 reads TGTGCCACCAGCAGAGGGGGGGCGACAGGATACAATGAGCAGTTCTTC.

The sample holds many counts of this clonotype. The J gene is TRBJ1-2, the V gene TRBV3-1, with a weak D call TRBD1 (5 bases). The CDR3 runs 15 residues. V was trimmed by 1 base and J by 6 bases, leaving 15 bases between them. Germline CDR1 LGHDT, CDR2 YNNKEL (reference sequence). For the CDR3, the DNA is TGTGCCAGCAGCCAAGTTTTCGGGGGAAGGGATGGCTACACCTTC. It yields the protein CASSQVFGGRDGYTF.

At least ten counts were recorded for this clonotype. Written as DNA, the CDR3 is TGTGCCAGCAGCTTAAGGGGGGGTTACGAGCAGTACTTC. This translates into CASSLRGGYEQYF. The chain employs TRBV7-3 and TRBJ2-7; TRBD2 matches 7 bases. The CDR3 covers 13 residues. The J segment lost 4 bases and the V segment lost 1 base, leaving 1 base of the junction unmatched. The germline gives CDR1 SGHTA, CDR2 FQGTGA. The full variable domain, its missing parts supplied by reference TRBV7-3 and TRBJ2-7, is GAGVSQTPSNKVTEKGKYVELRCDPISGHTALYWYRQSLGQGPEFLIYFQGTGAADDSGLPNDRFFAVRPEGSVSTLKIQRTERGDSAVYLCASSLRGGYEQYFGPGTRLTVT.

This clonotype was seen many times. The rearrangement joins TRBV7-8 to TRBJ2-3; TRBD1 or TRBD2 may be the D gene (5 bases each). Trimming shortened V by 2 bases and J by 6 bases, and 6 bases separated the two germline ends. CDR3 length: 12 amino acids. Germline CDR1 reads SGHVS; CDR2 reads FQNEAQ. CDR3 loop: CASSLWGDTQYF. In DNA form, the CDR3 reads TGTGCCAGCAGCTTATGGGGGGATACGCAGTATTTT.

This clonotype occurred many times. Written as DNA, the CDR3 is TGCGCCAGCAGCTTGGGCCACCGGAACACCGGGGAGCTGTTTTTT. Its translation is CASSLGHRNTGELFF. The chain carries TRBV5-1 and TRBJ2-2; unclear D gene. This CDR3 region has 15 residues. Trimming took off 0 bases at V and 1 base at J, with 7 bases between the two ends. CDR1 and CDR2 (germline): SGHRS, YFSETQ.

On this clonotype itself: This is likely a read error, given that the CDR3 carries no conserved phenylalanine or tryptophan at its end. This chain connects TRBV3-1 to TRBJ1-6; possibly TRBD1 for D (6 bases). The CDR3 has 15 residues. Germline V gene sequence: CDR1 LGHDT, CDR2 YNNKEL (reference sequence). In DNA, the CDR3 is TGCGCCAGCAGCCAAGGGGACAAGATGAATTCACCCCTCCACTAT. Amino acid sequence: CASSQGDKMNSPLHY.